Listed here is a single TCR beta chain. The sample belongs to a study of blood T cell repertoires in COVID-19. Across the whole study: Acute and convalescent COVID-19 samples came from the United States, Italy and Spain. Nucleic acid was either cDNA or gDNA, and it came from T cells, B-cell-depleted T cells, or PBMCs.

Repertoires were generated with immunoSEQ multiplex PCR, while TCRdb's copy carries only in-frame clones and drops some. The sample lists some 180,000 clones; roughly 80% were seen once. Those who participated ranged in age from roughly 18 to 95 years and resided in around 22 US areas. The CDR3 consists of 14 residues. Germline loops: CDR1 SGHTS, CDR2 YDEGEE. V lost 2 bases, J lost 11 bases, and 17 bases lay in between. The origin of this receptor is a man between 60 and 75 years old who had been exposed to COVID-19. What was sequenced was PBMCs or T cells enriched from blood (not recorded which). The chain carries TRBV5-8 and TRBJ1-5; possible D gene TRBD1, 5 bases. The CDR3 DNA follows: TGTGCCAGCAGCTTAAAGGGGCTTGTGTTTGCCCAGCATTTT. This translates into CASSLKGLVFAQHF.